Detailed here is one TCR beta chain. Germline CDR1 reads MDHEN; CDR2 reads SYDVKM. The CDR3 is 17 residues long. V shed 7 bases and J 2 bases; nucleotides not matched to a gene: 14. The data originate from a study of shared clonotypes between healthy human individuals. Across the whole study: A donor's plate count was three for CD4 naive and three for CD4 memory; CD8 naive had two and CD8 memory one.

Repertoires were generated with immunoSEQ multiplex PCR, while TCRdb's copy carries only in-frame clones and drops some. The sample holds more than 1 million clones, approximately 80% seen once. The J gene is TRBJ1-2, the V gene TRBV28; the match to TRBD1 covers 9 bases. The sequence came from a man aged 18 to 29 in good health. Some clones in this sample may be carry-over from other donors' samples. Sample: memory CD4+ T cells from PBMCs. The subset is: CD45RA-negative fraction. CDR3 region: CASKRRGQGLSNYGYTF. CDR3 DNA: TGTGCCAGCAAACGCCGGGGACAGGGTTTATCCAACTATGGCTACACCTTC.